Listed here are 32 T cell receptor beta chains from one sample, sequenced in a study of monozygotic twins with inflammatory bowel disease. TCRdb reprocessed the 5' RACE reads, with one entry per CDR3 protein and no DNA. This sample contains 45,000 or so distinct CDR3 sequences. Sequencing was done on a sample of blood. Receptors were obtained from a human donor with ulcerative colitis or Crohn's disease, or a healthy co-twin of an affected twin (not recorded which).

By frequency, this clonotype registers medium-sized. CDR3 amino acids: CASSLGQIYEQYF. The V gene is TRBV28, the J gene TRBJ2-7; no DNA is available, so the TRBD1 call from TCRdb remains unchecked. Germline CDR1 is MDHEN and CDR2 is SYDVKM. The CDR3 consists of 13 residues.

V and J are TRBV4-1 and TRBJ1-3; TCRdb indicates TRBD1, and absent DNA this call remains unverified. Germline CDR1 reads MGHRA; CDR2 reads YSYEKL. This CDR3 spans 17 amino acids. CDR3: CASSQVDMGLGRNTIYF.

This chain's CDR3 is CASRTGGAAEAFF. The gene calls are TRBV12-3 or TRBV12-4 and TRBJ1-1; TCRdb designates TRBD1, a call that cannot be tested without DNA. This CDR3 region has 13 residues.

The V call is TRBV28, the J call TRBJ2-7; checking the TCRdb D call of TRBD1 is not possible without DNA. The CDR3 runs to 16 residues. The germline V gene has CDR1 MDHEN and CDR2 SYDVKM. The CDR3 spells CASSFLLRELSYEQYF.

This CDR3 is CASSLRAVAGGYEQYF. The J gene is TRBJ2-7, the V gene TRBV7-2; TCRdb returns TRBD2, unconfirmable since there is no DNA. CDR3 size: 16 residues. Germline CDR1 and CDR2: SGHTA and FQGNSA.

This chain links TRBV7-9 with TRBJ1-1; as DNA is missing, the TRBD1 call by TCRdb cannot be tested. The CDR3 has 15 residues. Germline V lookup: CDR1 SEHNR, CDR2 FQNEAQ (reference sequence). This CDR3 reads CASSNNPLKGTEAFF.

The chain carries TRBV19 and TRBJ1-1; the TCRdb call, TRBD1, lacks DNA for checking. The CDR3 runs to 12 residues. Germline V gene lookup returns CDR1 LNHDA and CDR2 SQIVND (reference sequence). The CDR3 loop reads CASSKEGAEAFF.

The rearrangement joins TRBV11-2 to TRBJ2-2; TCRdb gives TRBD1 as the D gene, but with no DNA this cannot be confirmed. Germline values: CDR1 SGHAT, CDR2 FQNNGV. The CDR3 spans 15 residues. The CDR3: CASSPGQVNVGELFF.

The V call is TRBV12-3 or TRBV12-4, the J call TRBJ2-1. The CDR3 runs to 12 residues. The CDR3: CASRIQTNEQFF.

The rearrangement uses TRBV18 and TRBJ2-1; TCRdb selects TRBD1, and the lack of DNA leaves this call unchecked. CDR3 length: 15 residues. Looked up from germline, CDR1 is KGHSH and CDR2 is LQKENI. CDR3 loop: CASSIGPQQYNEQFF.

The chain combines TRBV20-1 with TRBJ2-7; TCRdb indicates TRBD1, and absent DNA this call remains unverified. Per the germline V gene, CDR1 is DFQATT and CDR2 is SNEGSKA (reference sequence). CDR3 size: 13 residues. CDR3 in amino acids: CSARVRDTYEQYF.

This chain uses TRBV20-1 with TRBJ1-6; TCRdb outputs TRBD1, but without DNA this stays unchecked. Looked up from germline, CDR1 is DFQATT and CDR2 is SNEGSKA (reference sequence). The CDR3 covers 14 residues. This CDR3 reads CSASWDRGSSPLHF.

The genes are TRBV3-1 and TRBJ2-7. CDR3 length equals 12 residues. Looked up from germline, CDR1 is LGHDT and CDR2 is YNNKEL (reference sequence). CDR3 region: CASSAGVYEQYF.

This chain joins TRBV5-1 and TRBJ2-1. The length of the CDR3 is 11 residues. Germline V gene sequence: CDR1 SGHRS, CDR2 YFSETQ. The chain's CDR3 is CASSLEVEQFF. The full variable domain, with the rest looked up from reference TRBV5-1 and TRBJ2-1, is KAGVTQTPRYLIKTRGQQVTLSCSPISGHRSVSWYQQTPGQGLQFLFEYFSETQRNKGNFPGRFSGRQFSNSRSEMNVSTLELGDSALYLCASSLEVEQFFGPGTRLTVL.

The J gene is TRBJ2-1, the V gene TRBV20-1; with no DNA, the TCRdb D assignment of TRBD2 cannot be verified. The CDR3 contains 15 residues. Germline CDR1 DFQATT, CDR2 SNEGSKA (reference sequence). CDR3 sequence reads: CSARDGGSSDNEQFF.

The chain recombines TRBV6-2 or TRBV6-3 with TRBJ2-5; TCRdb picks TRBD1, but there is no DNA to check that call. The CDR3 extends over 15 amino acids. The germline CDR1 and CDR2 sequences are MNHEY and SVGEGT. This CDR3 reads CASSHRDRAGETQYF.

The gene calls are TRBV6-2 or TRBV6-3 and TRBJ2-2; lacking DNA, the TRBD2 call made by TCRdb goes unchecked. Germline V lookup: CDR1 MNHEY, CDR2 SVGEGT. This CDR3 spans 20 amino acids. The CDR3 sequence is CASSYWGLRVAEANTGELFF.

The chain is built from TRBV7-2 and TRBJ1-1. The CDR3 is 14 amino acids. Per germline, CDR1 SGHTA and CDR2 FQGNSA. The CDR3 sequence: CASSRVGGSGEAFF.

V gene TRBV30 combines with J gene TRBJ1-6; absent DNA, TCRdb's TRBD1 call cannot be checked. CDR1 is GTSNPN and CDR2 is SVGIG in the germline V gene (reference sequence). CDR3 length equals 13 residues. The CDR3 is CAWGQLWNSPLHF. The whole variable domain, remainder taken from reference TRBV30 and TRBJ1-6, is SQTIHQWPATLVQPVGSPLSLECTVEGTSNPNLYWYRQAAGRGLQLLFYSVGIGQISSEVPQNLSASRPQDRQFILSSKKLLLSDSGFYLCAWGQLWNSPLHFGNGTRLTVT.

The chain carries TRBV5-4 and TRBJ2-3. There are 12 residues in the CDR3. CDR1 and CDR2 (germline): SGHNT, YYREEE (reference sequence). The CDR3: CASSLFLDTQYF.

The V call is TRBV6-1, the J call TRBJ1-5. The CDR3 totals 12 residues. Germline CDR1 is MNHNS and CDR2 is SASEGT. CDR3 sequence reads: CASSYINQPQHF.

The chain carries TRBV6-1 and TRBJ1-1; TCRdb's assignment of TRBD1 cannot be checked, as there is no DNA. Germline CDR1 and CDR2: MNHNS and SASEGT. This CDR3 is built from 13 residues. The CDR3 is CASSGSRVTEAFF.

The chain has TRBV28 and TRBJ2-7; TCRdb reports TRBD1, a call that lacks DNA to check it against. Germline CDR1 MDHEN, CDR2 SYDVKM. The CDR3 consists of 15 residues. The CDR3 loop is CASSLPGAVYYEQYF.

This chain joins TRBV29-1 and TRBJ1-3. The CDR3 runs 16 residues. Germline CDR1 is SQVTM and CDR2 is ANQGSEA. The CDR3 sequence is CSVDLGSRVQGNTIYF.

The rearrangement joins TRBV7-8 to TRBJ2-7. The CDR3 is 12 residues long. The germline V gene has CDR1 SGHVS and CDR2 FQNEAQ. The CDR3 loop reads CASSLRTGEQYF.

V gene TRBV30 combines with J gene TRBJ1-1. The CDR3 is 13 amino acids. The germline gives CDR1 GTSNPN, CDR2 SVGIG (reference sequence). CDR3 amino acids: CAWKSKGRPEAFF.

The V and J genes are TRBV20-1 and TRBJ2-1; TCRdb designates TRBD1, a call that cannot be tested without DNA. Germline V gene sequence: CDR1 DFQATT, CDR2 SNEGSKA (reference sequence). There are 14 residues in the CDR3. The CDR3 loop reads CSARDSGGLNEQFF.

This clonotype is classed as medium-sized by frequency. V is TRBV7-3 and J is TRBJ1-2; the TCRdb call, TRBD1, lacks DNA for checking. The germline gives CDR1 SGHTA, CDR2 FQGTGA. This CDR3 spans 13 amino acids. The chain's CDR3 is CASSPDKNYGYTF.

This sequence joins TRBV5-1 and TRBJ2-3. Germline assignment: CDR1 SGHRS and CDR2 YFSETQ. The CDR3 sequence is 15 residues long. CDR3: CASSLGHGGTDTQYF.

The chain uses TRBV7-9 and TRBJ1-2; TCRdb returns TRBD1, unconfirmable since there is no DNA. Germline CDR1 and CDR2: SEHNR and FQNEAQ (reference sequence). The CDR3 is made up of 13 amino acids. CDR3 in amino acids: CASSKDGRGGYTF.

The chain uses TRBV2 and TRBJ2-1; there is no DNA to check the TCRdb D call of TRBD2. CDR3 size: 16 residues. Germline loops: CDR1 SNHLY, CDR2 FYNNEI. Here the CDR3 reads CASRGLAVSSYNEQFF.

The chain has TRBV4-1 and TRBJ1-4; TCRdb outputs TRBD1, but without DNA this stays unchecked. Germline CDR1 and CDR2: MGHRA and YSYEKL. This CDR3 has 16 residues. CDR3 in amino acids: CASSPLPGQTNEKLFF.